This TCR beta chain was identified in a study of regulatory T cells in long-lasting Graves disease. For TCR beta, libraries came from iRepertoire HTBI primers and Arm-PCR of CDR3 regions. TCRdb reprocessed the multiplex PCR reads with MiXCR, giving one entry per CDR3 protein. In the table there are some 500,000 distinct CDR3 sequences, about 15% of which are singletons. Stated time point: newly diagnosed GD, antithyroid drugs for less than 3 months. After RNA was extracted from PBMCs, the TCR library was made from it. Study-level points and caveats: Lower TCR diversity was seen in persistent Graves' patients than in newly diagnosed ones.

Trimming at V came to 3 bases and at J to 0 bases, leaving 7 bases not matched to a gene. The CDR3 totals 16 residues. The V gene's germline CDR1 is ENHRY and CDR2 SYGVKD. Concerning this clonotype itself: The target antigen is unknown.

Another study also made use of these data, one on T cells in Graves' hyperthyroidism and ophthalmopathy.

V usage is TRBV10-3 and J usage is TRBJ2-7; 8 bases align to TRBD1. The source of this sequence is a middle-aged woman with Graves disease. The sequencing here drew on peripheral blood mononuclear cells (PBMCs), taken at new diagnosis, from a patient treated with antithyroid drugs. The CDR3 bases are TGTGCCATCAGTGACGACAGGGGAATTAGCTCCTACGAGCAGTACTTC. As protein: CAISDDRGISSYEQYF.